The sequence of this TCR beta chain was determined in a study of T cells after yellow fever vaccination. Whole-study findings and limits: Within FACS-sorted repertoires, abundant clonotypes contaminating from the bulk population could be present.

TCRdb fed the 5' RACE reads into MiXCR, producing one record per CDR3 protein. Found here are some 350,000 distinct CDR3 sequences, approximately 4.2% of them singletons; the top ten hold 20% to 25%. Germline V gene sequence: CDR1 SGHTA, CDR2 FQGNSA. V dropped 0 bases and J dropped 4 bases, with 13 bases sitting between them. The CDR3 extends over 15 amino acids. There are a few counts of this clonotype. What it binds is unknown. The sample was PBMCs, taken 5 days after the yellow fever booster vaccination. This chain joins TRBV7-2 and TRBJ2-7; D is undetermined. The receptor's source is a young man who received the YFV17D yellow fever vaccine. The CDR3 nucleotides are TGTGCCAGCAGCTTAGCTAGCAAATGGGGATACGAGCAGTACTTC. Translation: CASSLASKWGYEQYF.